This entry lists 7 T cell receptor beta chains sequenced from one sample in a study of cytomegalovirus exposure and HLA in healthy donors. Researchers ran the PCR with 60 Vbeta and 13 Jbeta primers. The table came from immunoSEQ multiplex PCR; TCRdb's copy has only in-frame clones and leaves some out. The sample contains 150,000 to 200,000 clones, approximately 75% of which appear only once. Sequenced: PBMCs. The receptors were gathered from a man aged 50-60 years in good health and CMV-seropositive.

The CDR3 region is CASSFGQGPYETQYF. The CDR3 DNA reads TGCGCCAGCAGCTTCGGACAGGGTCCCTACGAGACCCAGTACTTC. The chain employs TRBV5-1 and TRBJ2-5, with TRBD1 matching 8 bases. The V segment lost 2 bases and the J segment 5 bases; nucleotides outside the gene matches: 8. The CDR3 is 15 amino acids. CDR1 and CDR2 from the germline V gene are SGHRS and YFSETQ.

The V and J genes are TRBV15 and TRBJ2-7; TRBD1 matches at 10 bases. V dropped 5 bases and J dropped 6; count of bases not matched to a gene: 7. This CDR3 comprises 14 residues. CDR1 is LNHNV and CDR2 is YYDKDF in the germline V gene (reference sequence). Written as DNA, the CDR3 is TGTGCCACCAGCTTTCGGACAGGGGGAAGCGAGCAGTACTTC. Encoded protein: CATSFRTGGSEQYF.

This clone was recorded once. The chain links TRBV10-1 to TRBJ2-2, with D tentatively TRBD2 (5 bases). Trimming cost V 3 bases and J 7 bases, with 15 bases left between them. The germline CDR1 and CDR2 sequences are WNHNN and SYGVQD (reference sequence). CDR3 length equals 15 residues. The CDR3: CASSEHPGSGGELFF. The CDR3 DNA reads as TGCGCCAGCAGTGAACATCCGGGGTCCGGCGGGGAGCTGTTTTTT.

The V gene is TRBV5-6, the J gene TRBJ2-5; D is unclear. Per the germline V gene, CDR1 is SGHDT and CDR2 is YYEEEE. The ends were cut back, 0 bases at V and 3 bases at J, with 12 bases in the middle. This CDR3 region has 15 residues. The CDR3 nucleotides are TGTGCCAGCAGCTTGGCCGCTGGAGTCAAAGAGACCCAGTACTTC. Protein product: CASSLAAGVKETQYF.

The chain has TRBV4-1 and TRBJ2-5, with 10 bases fitting TRBD2. V lost 0 bases, J lost 4 bases, and 2 bases stayed unmatched. Germline-derived CDR1 and CDR2 are MGHRA and YSYEKL. This CDR3 is built from 15 residues. CDR3 DNA sequence: TGCGCCAGCAGCCAAGATCGGACTAGCGGAGAGACCCAGTACTTC. Amino acid sequence: CASSQDRTSGETQYF.

With regard to this clone: At one of its ends the junction is not consistent with the germline gene, which may arise from a read error. Other DNA sequences in the same sample also yield this CDR3. The CDR3 region has the DNA TGCGCCAGCAGCCTTGGACAGAGTAAGGAGACCCAGTACTTC. It yields the protein CASSLGQSKETQYF. The rearrangement uses TRBV7-7 and TRBJ2-5, with D perhaps TRBD1 (6 bases). The length of the CDR3 is 14 residues. The germline CDR1 and CDR2 sequences are SSHAT and FNYEAQ (reference sequence).

This clone was seen just once. The chain carries TRBV10-1 and TRBJ2-5, with D possibly matching TRBD2 (8 bases). Looked up from germline, CDR1 is WNHNN and CDR2 is SYGVQD (reference sequence). The ends were cut back, 7 bases at V and 6 bases at J, with 39 bases in the middle. The CDR3 runs to 21 residues. The CDR3 DNA reads TGCGCCAGCACACTCCCACCAAAAGGAGGGGGCGGGAGGCGGGGGCGGAAGACCCAGTACTTC. Amino acids: CASTLPPKGGGGRRGRKTQYF.